This paragraph reports one T cell receptor beta chain. Antigen: not known. The data are from a study of regulatory T cells in long-lasting Graves disease. Study results and caveats: A greater number of public clonotypes (about 2,900) was shared by persistent patients than by new patients (about 960).

Time point indicated: newly diagnosed GD, antithyroid drugs for less than 3 months. Isolated PBMC RNA provided the starting material for the TCR library. HTBI primers from iRepertoire and Arm-PCR of CDR3 regions yielded the TCR beta libraries. TCRdb re-analysed the multiplex PCR reads in MiXCR, keeping a single row per CDR3 protein. The sample records over 350,000 distinct CDR3 sequences, 15% being singletons. The V and J ends lost 8 bases and 4 bases respectively, with 17 bases between them. The CDR3 contains 14 residues. The germline V gene has CDR1 SGHVS and CDR2 FQNEAQ. A further study also used this sample, focusing on T cells in Graves' hyperthyroidism and ophthalmopathy. Turning to that study: Most expanded thyroid clonotypes above 0.001 recurred in blood.

The sequence came from a middle-aged woman with Graves disease. The sequencing used peripheral blood mononuclear cells (PBMCs), collected at new diagnosis, from a patient treated with antithyroid drugs. The rearrangement links TRBV7-8 to TRBJ2-5; D assignment may be TRBD1 or TRBD2 (6 bases each). The CDR3 coding sequence is TGTGCCAGCTCAGTGGAGGGGGACCGAGAGACCCAGTACTTC. This sequence encodes CASSVEGDRETQYF.